These 20 T cell receptor beta chains were all obtained from the same sample, sequenced in a study of T cell repertoires in cytomegalovirus infection (dated by TCRdb to between 2018 and 2021). The data were produced on an Illumina HiSeq 1500. Starting from the raw public reads, TCRdb applied fastp trimming at Q25, assembled clones with MiXCR and retained in-frame beta chains. Every CDR3 protein is listed once, alongside the most common genes and DNA of its rows. Recorded for this sample are around 320,000 distinct CDR3 sequences; 9.5% of them occurred a single time. Approximately 4.7% of the sample goes to the ten largest clones. The source material was PBMCs. These receptors were obtained from a human donor in good health (CMV status not recorded). Some clones in this sample may be carry-over from other donors' samples.

This clonotype appeared many times. J is TRBJ1-5 and V is TRBV7-2, with D unclear. The ends were cut back, 5 bases at V and 0 bases at J, with 14 bases in the middle. The CDR3 is made up of 16 amino acids. Germline V gene lookup returns CDR1 SGHTA and CDR2 FQGNSA. CDR3 sequence reads: CASSPSGGYSNQPQHF. The DNA for the CDR3 is TGTGCCAGCAGCCCTAGCGGTGGGTATAGCAATCAGCCCCAGCATTTT.

This clonotype was counted between two and nine times. This sequence joins TRBV6-1 and TRBJ2-1, with 11 bases identical to TRBD2. The germline gives CDR1 MNHNS, CDR2 SASEGT. CDR3 size: 15 residues. With 4 bases clipped from V and 6 bases from J, the junction kept 5 bases outside the gene matches. CDR3 in amino acids: CASSGLAGIGNEQFF. The CDR3 DNA follows: TGTGCCAGCAGTGGACTAGCGGGAATCGGCAATGAGCAGTTCTTC.

This clonotype occurred many times. The CDR3 DNA is TGTGCCAGCAGTTCGGTGTCCCTAAGGTACAATGAGCAGTTCTTC. Its translation is CASSSVSLRYNEQFF. The rearrangement joins TRBV6-2 or TRBV6-3 to TRBJ2-1; D gene uncertain. From germline, CDR1 is MNHEY and CDR2 SVGEGT. The CDR3 is made up of 15 amino acids. V lost 4 bases, J lost 4 bases, and 14 bases lay in between.

Many counts were recorded for this clonotype. The chain recombines TRBV29-1 with TRBJ2-1, with D possibly matching TRBD2 (13 bases). CDR1 is SQVTM and CDR2 is ANQGSEA in the germline V gene. The CDR3 length is 23 residues. V shed 4 bases and J shed 2 bases, with 39 bases lying between them. This CDR3 is CSVGGRGQGAPGLAGAPYNEQFF. The CDR3 DNA follows: TGCAGCGTTGGGGGGCGGGGACAGGGGGCGCCCGGACTAGCGGGAGCCCCCTACAATGAGCAGTTCTTC.

This clonotype occurred many times. J is TRBJ2-1 and V is TRBV7-2; 11 bases match TRBD2. V trimming: 0 bases; J trimming: 6 bases; junction bases outside the gene matches: 7. From germline, CDR1 is SGHTA and CDR2 FQGNSA. The CDR3 sequence is 17 residues long. The CDR3 nucleotides are TGTGCCAGCAGCTTAGCTTTCCCGGGACTAGCGGCCAATGAGCAGTTCTTC. Its protein is CASSLAFPGLAANEQFF.

Many counts were recorded for this clonotype. The gene calls are TRBV7-2 and TRBJ2-5, with a weak D call TRBD1 (5 bases). Germline V gene sequence: CDR1 SGHTA, CDR2 FQGNSA. The CDR3 has 13 amino acids. With 2 bases removed from V and 10 bases from J, the gap between germline ends came to 14 bases. The CDR3 protein is CASSLKQDRHQYF. DNA of the CDR3: TGTGCCAGCAGCTTAAAACAGGACCGTCACCAGTACTTC.

This clonotype has more than one count but fewer than ten. The CDR3 loop is CASSRGLVTYEQYF. In DNA form, the CDR3 reads TGTGCCAGCAGCCGAGGACTAGTGACCTACGAGCAGTACTTC. The chain couples TRBV3-1 to TRBJ2-7; the match to TRBD2 covers 7 bases. The CDR3 totals 14 residues. The V gene's germline CDR1 is LGHDT and CDR2 YNNKEL (reference sequence). With V trimmed by 4 bases and J by 2 bases, 5 bases remained unmatched.

This clonotype was seen ten or more times. This sequence joins TRBV7-2 and TRBJ2-5; weak D call: TRBD1 (5 bases). V was shortened by 4 bases and J by 10 bases, with 19 bases between the two germline ends. The germline V gene encodes CDR1 SGHTA and CDR2 FQGNSA. The CDR3 runs to 14 residues. The CDR3 spells CASSSQGRPQDQYF. As DNA, the CDR3 is TGTGCCAGCAGCTCCCAGGGCAGGCCGCAGGACCAGTACTTC.

This clonotype was seen only a few times. The chain joins TRBV12-3 or TRBV12-4 to TRBJ2-7, with 8 positions matching TRBD1. V lost 6 bases to trimming and J lost 0 bases; unmatched junction nucleotides: 7. There are 15 residues in the CDR3. The CDR3 here is CASRRQGSPSYEQYF. CDR3 in DNA: TGTGCCAGCAGGCGACAGGGGTCCCCCTCCTACGAGCAGTACTTC.

The chain is built from TRBV7-2 and TRBJ1-2; weak D call: TRBD1 (5 bases). Deletions cut 2 bases from V and 8 bases from J, with 15 bases between. The CDR3 extends over 14 amino acids. Germline lookup yields CDR1 SGHTA and CDR2 FQGNSA. CDR3 amino acids: CASSLSGLVRGYTF. CDR3 DNA: TGTGCCAGCAGCTTATCAGGGCTAGTAAGGGGCTACACCTTC.

The chain is built from TRBV27 and TRBJ1-4; no clear D. CDR3 length equals 15 residues. The germline gives CDR1 MNHEY, CDR2 SMNVEV (reference sequence). Trimming removed 8 bases from V and 5 bases from J, with 18 bases in between. The CDR3 DNA reads TGTGCCAGCCGTGGGTGGACTGGAAAAAATGAAAAACTGTTTTTT. Its translation is CASRGWTGKNEKLFF.

This chain uses TRBV4-2 with TRBJ2-1; possibly TRBD2 for D (5 bases). The CDR3 loop spans 16 amino acids. Germline V gene lookup returns CDR1 LGHNA and CDR2 YNFKEQ. Between the trimmed V and J ends, which lost 1 base and 9 bases, there was a span of 19 bases. CDR3 bases: TGTGCCAGCAGCCAAGGCGTTCGGCCCTGGAGGCCTGAGCAGTTCTTC. It encodes CASSQGVRPWRPEQFF.

This clonotype was seen ten or more times. The chain is built from TRBV7-2 and TRBJ1-5, with no clear D. The germline CDR1 and CDR2 sequences are SGHTA and FQGNSA. Trimming left V 5 bases short and J 5 bases short, with 10 bases between. The CDR3 totals 13 residues. CDR3 bases: TGTGCCAGCAGCCCGTTTCACGATCAGCCCCAGCATTTT. Encoded protein: CASSPFHDQPQHF.

There are many counts of this clonotype. The genes are TRBV6-2 or TRBV6-3 and TRBJ2-1; weak D call: TRBD2 (5 bases). The CDR3 runs to 16 residues. Trimming removed 2 bases at V and 4 bases at J, with 15 bases between. Germline assignment: CDR1 MNHEY and CDR2 SVGEGT. CDR3 region: CASSYTRTPEYNEQFF. The CDR3 DNA reads as TGTGCCAGCAGTTACACACGGACTCCTGAGTACAATGAGCAGTTCTTC.

In nucleotides, the CDR3 is TGCGCCAGCGGGGATAGCGGCGACCAAGAGACCCAGTACTTC. Residues: CASGDSGDQETQYF. This chain joins TRBV4-3 and TRBJ2-5; a weak D match, TRBD2 (6 bases). CDR1 LGHNA and CDR2 YSLEER come from the germline V gene. The CDR3 consists of 14 residues. V was shortened by 8 bases and J by 0 bases, with 13 bases between the two germline ends.

This clonotype was seen a few times. This chain connects TRBV28 to TRBJ2-5; D tentatively fits TRBD1 or TRBD2 (7 bases each). CDR1 and CDR2 (germline): MDHEN, SYDVKM. V gave up 8 bases and J gave up 7 bases, with 20 bases separating them. The CDR3 loop spans 14 amino acids. The CDR3 bases are TGTGCCAGCGGGGGGGAGGGCAACAGGGGGACCCAGTACTTC. It codes for CASGGEGNRGTQYF.

The sample holds a few counts of this clonotype. The CDR3 sequence: CAISESSRGLAYEQFF. As DNA, the CDR3 is TGTGCCATCAGTGAGTCGTCGCGTGGGCTAGCGTATGAGCAGTTCTTC. V is TRBV10-3 and J is TRBJ2-1, with D perhaps matching TRBD2 (6 bases). V was trimmed by 0 bases and J by 8 bases, leaving 17 bases between them. The CDR3 sequence is 16 residues long. CDR1 ENHRY and CDR2 SYGVKD come from the germline V gene.

This clonotype was seen a handful of times. V gene TRBV19 combines with J gene TRBJ1-1; D remains unclear. Germline V gives CDR1 LNHDA, CDR2 SQIVND (reference sequence). The CDR3 has 14 amino acids. Trimming left V 1 base short and J 5 bases short, with 11 bases between. CDR3 sequence: CASSIGEARTEAFF. Written as DNA, the CDR3 is TGTGCCAGTAGTATAGGGGAGGCTAGGACTGAAGCTTTCTTT.

The CDR3 reads CASSQELAGGSYEQYF. As DNA, the CDR3 is TGTGCCAGCAGCCAAGAATTAGCGGGGGGCTCCTACGAGCAGTACTTC. The rearrangement uses TRBV4-2 and TRBJ2-7; 10 bases are a match to TRBD2. The germline CDR1 and CDR2 sequences are LGHNA and YNFKEQ. This CDR3 has 16 residues. V lost 0 bases and J lost 0; bases outside the gene matches: 2.

This clonotype was found a few times. The chain has TRBV18 and TRBJ1-2; a weak D match, TRBD1 (5 bases). V was trimmed by 6 bases and J by 4 bases, leaving 18 bases between them. Germline CDR1 is KGHSH and CDR2 is LQKENI. This CDR3 has 15 residues. The CDR3 reads CASSSAAGIGYGYTF. The DNA for the CDR3 is TGTGCCAGCTCCTCTGCGGCAGGGATTGGCTATGGCTACACCTTC. Based on the CDR3 plus reference TRBV18 and TRBJ1-2, the full variable domain is NAGVMQNPRHLVRRRGQEARLRCSPMKGHSHVYWYRQLPEEGLKFMVYLQKENIIDESGMPKERFSAEFPKEGPSILRIQQVVRGDSAAYFCASSSAAGIGYGYTFGSGTRLTVV.